This T cell receptor (beta chain) stems from a study of control samples from healthy donors and cancer patients. Produced via immunoSEQ multiplex PCR; TCRdb's table is partial and in-frame only. The sample has around 150,000 clones; approximately 86% are singletons. This receptor was identified in a man between 18 and 35 years old in good health. Material for sequencing was blood.

CDR3 amino acids: CASRSDRESSPLHF. CDR3 coding DNA: TGTGCCAGCAGATCGGACAGGGAATCTTCACCCCTCCACTTT. The chain recombines TRBV6-5 with TRBJ1-6, with 8 bases fitting TRBD1. The germline V gene encodes CDR1 MNHEY and CDR2 SVGAGI. Germline trimming cut 6 bases from V and 9 bases from J; bases unmatched to any gene: 7. This CDR3 has 14 amino acids.